The rows below give T cell receptor beta chains drawn from one sample of a study of STAT5B mutations in CD4+ large granular lymphocyte leukemia. Assay used: immunoSEQ multiplex PCR; TCRdb lists only in-frame clones, some missing. The table shows about 30,000 clones, with roughly 74% occurring only once. Sequences were obtained from CD4+ T cells from blood buffy coats. The receptors were gathered from a human donor in good health. Both conserved end residues are part of each CDR3. The D gene is left open where the match is weak. Size is stated for part of the rows, as once, few or many counts, or as a class when the clone is expanded.

>.|TRBV6-5|TRBJ1-2|TRBD1
CASSYSWTGGNYGYTF
TGTGCCAGCAGTTACTCTTGGACAGGGGGGAACTATGGCTACACCTTC
>.|TRBV7-9|TRBJ1-2|.
CASSGGRGGYTF
TGTGCCAGCAGTGGGGGCCGCGGGGGCTACACCTTC
>.|TRBV5-4|TRBJ1-2|TRBD1
CASSLAGGGYTF
TGTGCCAGCAGCTTGGCAGGGGGTGGCTACACCTTC
>.|TRBV30|TRBJ1-2|.
CAWSGSGLGVGYTF
TGTGCCTGGAGTGGAAGCGGCCTTGGGGTTGGCTACACCTTC
>few|TRBV6-5|TRBJ1-5|.
CASSYMGAQHF
TGTGCCAGCAGTTACATGGGGGCCCAGCATTTT
>.|TRBV30|TRBJ1-2|TRBD1
CAWSVRGRSYGYTF
TGTGCCTGGAGTGTAAGGGGGCGAAGCTATGGCTACACCTTC
>.|TRBV7-2|TRBJ2-1|.
CASSRLEGHYNEQFF
TGTGCCAGCAGTAGACTAGAAGGGCACTACAATGAGCAGTTCTTC
>few|TRBV25-1|TRBJ2-6|TRBD1
CASVQTGAGANVLTF
TGTGCCAGCGTTCAGACAGGGGCTGGGGCCAACGTCCTGACTTTC
>.|TRBV19|TRBJ1-1|.
CASSPVNTEAFF
TGTGCCAGTAGCCCAGTGAACACTGAAGCTTTCTTT
>.|TRBV5-1|TRBJ2-1|TRBD2
CASSRTSGTYNEQFF
TGCGCCAGCAGCCGGACTAGCGGGACCTACAATGAGCAGTTCTTC
>.|TRBV11-2|TRBJ1-3|TRBD1
CASRQPRDRDSGNTIYF
TGTGCCAGCCGACAGCCCAGGGACAGGGACTCTGGAAACACCATATATTTT
>.|TRBV28|TRBJ2-1|TRBD2
CASSSRTSGRARNEQFF
TGTGCCAGCAGTTCTAGGACTAGCGGGAGGGCCAGAAATGAGCAGTTCTTC
>.|TRBV7-3|TRBJ2-3|TRBD2
CASSLTTSGRNTQYF
TGTGCCAGCAGCCTCACGACTAGCGGGAGAAATACGCAGTATTTT
>.|TRBV28|TRBJ1-3|.
CASSLWEGRAGNTIYF
TGTGCCAGCAGTTTATGGGAGGGCAGGGCCGGAAACACCATATATTTT
>.|TRBV18|TRBJ1-1|.
CASSPGQTNTEAFF
TGTGCCAGCTCACCCGGACAGACGAACACTGAAGCTTTCTTT
>few|TRBV7-9|TRBJ1-4|.
CASSLTSSEKLFF
TGTGCCAGCAGCTTAACGTCCTCCGAAAAACTGTTTTTT
>.|TRBV11-3|TRBJ2-7|.
CASSLRRGRSSYEQYF
TGTGCCAGCAGCTTAAGACGGGGACGGAGCTCCTACGAGCAGTACTTC
>few|TRBV28|TRBJ2-7|.
CASSRRQTLSYEQYF
TGTGCCAGCAGTCGCCGTCAAACTCTCTCCTACGAGCAGTACTTC
>.|TRBV7-9|TRBJ2-1|.
CASSLFVGTDNEQFF
TGTGCCAGCAGCTTATTTGTGGGCACTGACAATGAGCAGTTCTTC
>.|TRBV27|TRBJ2-1|.
CASSSPGGAGHNEQFF
TGTGCCAGCAGTTCCCCCGGGGGAGCGGGCCACAATGAGCAGTTCTTC
>.|TRBV9|TRBJ2-1|.
CASSVEEYNEQFF
TGTGCCAGCAGCGTAGAAGAATACAATGAGCAGTTCTTC
>.|TRBV5-1|TRBJ2-1|.
CASSFQGEDEQFF
TGCGCCAGCAGCTTCCAGGGGGAGGATGAGCAGTTCTTC
>.|TRBV19|TRBJ1-1|.
CASRRNTEAFF
TGTGCCAGTAGGAGAAATACTGAAGCTTTCTTT
>.|TRBV10-3|TRBJ1-2|.
CAISDSGEVRYGYTF
TGTGCCATCAGCGACTCAGGGGAGGTACGCTATGGCTACACCTTC
>.|TRBV12-5|TRBJ2-1|TRBD2
CASGLAGASYNEQFF
TGTGCTAGTGGGCTAGCGGGAGCCTCCTACAATGAGCAGTTCTTC
>.|TRBV29-1|TRBJ2-3|TRBD2
CSGGERADTQYF
TGCAGTGGGGGGGAACGGGCAGATACGCAGTATTTT
>.|TRBV30|TRBJ2-5|.
CAWSQGQQETQYF
TGTGCCTGGAGTCAGGGCCAACAAGAGACCCAGTACTTC